This is a list of T cell receptor beta chains from one sample in a study of CD8 T cells in Susac syndrome. Using its own MiXCR run on the immunoSEQ multiplex PCR reads, TCRdb lists one record per CDR3 protein. In the table there are roughly 25,000 distinct CDR3 sequences, 93% of which are singletons. The sample was CD8+ T cells from PBMCs. These receptor sequences come from a human donor with Susac syndrome. Both conserved end residues are part of each CDR3. D genes are given only for firm matches. Clone size is stated in some rows and not others, as once, few, many or a class when expanded.

>NA|TRBJ1-2|NA|TRBV7-9
CASSLAGRDHTF
TGTGCCAGCAGCTTAGCGGGGAGGGACCACACCTTC
>NA|TRBJ2-1|NA|TRBV10-3
CAISDPGTTYNEQFF
TGTGCCATCAGTGATCCGGGTACGACCTACAATGAGCAGTTCTTC
>NA|TRBJ1-4|TRBD1|TRBV29-1
CSAKAGTGNEKLFF
TGCAGCGCCAAGGCTGGGACAGGAAATGAAAAACTGTTTTTT
>NA|TRBJ2-3|NA|TRBV12-3/TRBV12-4
CASSFFPGGAADTQYF
TGTGCCAGCAGTTTTTTCCCTGGGGGGGCCGCAGATACGCAGTATTTT
>NA|TRBJ1-1|NA|TRBV7-9
CASSLDLWEAFF
TGTGCCAGCAGCTTAGACCTGTGGGAAGCTTTCTTT
>NA|TRBJ2-6|TRBD1|TRBV5-5
CASRSRQGLYSGANVLTF
TGTGCCAGCAGATCCCGACAGGGCTTATACTCTGGGGCCAACGTCCTGACTTTC
>few|TRBJ2-5|TRBD2|TRBV4-2
CASSQDRASGSQETQYF
TGTGCCAGCAGCCAAGATAGGGCTAGCGGGAGCCAAGAGACCCAGTACTTC
>NA|TRBJ1-2|NA|TRBV25-1
CASREQSYGYTF
TGTGCCAGCAGGGAACAGTCCTATGGCTACACCTTC
>NA|TRBJ1-5|TRBD1|TRBV27
CASSRQGMNQPQHF
TGTGCCAGCAGTCGACAGGGTATGAATCAGCCCCAGCATTTT
>once|TRBJ2-7|NA|TRBV7-2
CASSGFMAVPYEQYF
TGTGCCAGCAGCGGTTTTATGGCCGTTCCCTACGAGCAGTACTTC
>NA|TRBJ2-2|NA|TRBV24-1
CATSDFAAGELFF
TGTGCCACCAGTGATTTTGCCGCCGGGGAGCTGTTTTTT
>NA|TRBJ1-2|NA|TRBV3-1
CASSQTTGPHYGYTF
TGTGCCAGCAGCCAGACGACAGGACCCCACTATGGCTACACCTTC
>NA|TRBJ2-7|NA|TRBV9
CASSVGGGLYEQYF
TGTGCCAGCAGCGTAGGGGGTGGACTTTACGAGCAGTACTTC
>NA|TRBJ1-1|TRBD1|TRBV18
CASSRRTGGGPEAFF
TGTGCCAGCTCCCGTAGGACAGGGGGCGGACCTGAAGCTTTCTTT
>NA|TRBJ1-1|NA|TRBV28
CASSSWSLSTLNTEAFF
TGTGCCAGCAGTTCCTGGAGCCTCTCCACGTTGAACACTGAAGCTTTCTTT
>once|TRBJ2-2|NA|TRBV29-1
CSVAPGTGELFF
TGCAGCGTAGCTCCGGGGACCGGGGAGCTGTTTTTT
>NA|TRBJ2-7|NA|TRBV11-3
CASSSPTSYTVPYEQYF
TGTGCCAGCAGCTCCCCGACCTCGTACACAGTACCCTACGAGCAGTACTTC
>NA|TRBJ1-2|NA|TRBV29-1
CSVEDRDNNYGYTF
TGCAGCGTTGAAGACAGGGATAATAACTATGGCTACACCTTC
>NA|TRBJ1-2|NA|TRBV3-1
CASSQDGEVVDLSAF
TGTGCCAGCAGCCAAGACGGGGAGGTAGTGGACCTATCCGCCTTC
>NA|TRBJ1-6|NA|TRBV19
CASSLLDGGVGSPLHF
TGTGCCAGTAGTTTACTTGACGGCGGAGTGGGTTCACCCCTCCACTTT
>NA|TRBJ2-7|NA|TRBV29-1
CSVPGDRGAGQYF
TGCAGCGTCCCCGGGGATAGGGGGGCTGGGCAGTACTTC
>NA|TRBJ1-1|NA|TRBV13
CASSGRVNTEAFF
TGTGCCAGCTCGGGCAGGGTTAACACTGAAGCTTTCTTT
>NA|TRBJ2-7|TRBD1|TRBV5-4
CASSLDAAGGVYEQYF
TGTGCCAGCAGCTTGGATGCCGCAGGGGGCGTCTACGAGCAGTACTTC
>NA|TRBJ2-1|TRBD1|TRBV7-9
CASSLGQGASNEQFF
TGTGCCAGCAGCCTAGGACAGGGGGCGTCGAATGAGCAGTTCTTC
>few|TRBJ2-7|TRBD1|TRBV4-3
CASSHRPGQGSEQYF
TGCGCCAGCAGCCATCGTCCGGGACAGGGCTCCGAGCAGTACTTC
>once|TRBJ2-4|TRBD1|TRBV6-1
CASSPIGTGDLAKNIQYF
TGTGCCAGCAGTCCCATCGGGACAGGGGATTTAGCCAAAAACATTCAGTACTTC